This TCR beta chain was identified during a study of T cells in Graves' hyperthyroidism and ophthalmopathy. The study enrolled patients aged 18 to 65 with newly diagnosed hyperthyroidism of under 2 months' duration. Exclusion of a patient resulted from uncontrolled infection, other autoimmune disease, pregnancy or lactation. Authors of the study amplified TCR beta CDR3 regions from RNA transcripts. A first-round RT-PCR of the TCR CDR3 used the HTBI primer set. TCRdb itself ran the multiplex PCR reads through MiXCR, one entry per CDR3 protein. The data contain under 250,000 distinct CDR3 sequences, approximately 17% of them seen just once; the ten biggest clones take up 50%. Germline assignment: CDR1 MNHEY and CDR2 SVGEGT. CDR3 length: 14 residues. V was pared by 3 bases and J by 9 bases, with 15 bases between. This clonotype has a handful of counts. The antigen is unknown. Overall study results and limits: Most thyroid clonotypes expanded above 0.001 were also detected in blood.

The source is a man in his forties or fifties with Graves' hyperthyroidism. The rearrangement uses TRBV6-2 or TRBV6-3 and TRBJ2-1, with D hard to call. The specimen sequenced was blood. CDR3 DNA: TGTGCCAGCAGTTATGGCGGAGCGCCGGGTGAGCAGTTCTTC. Residues: CASSYGGAPGEQFF.